The next 26 T cell receptor beta chains were all read from a single sample in a study of T cells in Graves' hyperthyroidism and ophthalmopathy. Using RNA transcripts as the source, TCR beta CDR3 regions were amplified. Initially, a first-round RT-PCR of the TCR CDR3 employed the HTBI primer set. TCRdb reprocessed the multiplex PCR reads with MiXCR, giving one entry per CDR3 protein. Of approximately 420,000 distinct CDR3 sequences detected, just under 15% appear once; the ten largest clones hold less than 35%. Input material: blood. The receptors were gathered from a woman aged 25 to 39 with Graves' hyperthyroidism.

This clonotype appeared many times. V gene TRBV18 combines with J gene TRBJ2-3; D may be TRBD1 (6 bases). V was trimmed by 5 bases and J by 2 bases, leaving 14 bases between them. The CDR3 is 15 amino acids. CDR1 is KGHSH and CDR2 is LQKENI in the germline V gene. The CDR3 spells CASSWLDRPTDTQYF. The DNA of the CDR3 is TGTGCCAGCTCATGGCTAGACAGGCCCACAGATACGCAGTATTTT.

In its sample, this clonotype was seen a few times. The rearrangement joins TRBV7-9 to TRBJ2-3; 10 bases fit TRBD2. The V and J ends lost 4 bases and 6 bases, in that order; junction bases with no gene match: 13. Germline CDR1 reads SEHNR; CDR2 reads FQNEAQ (reference sequence). The CDR3 runs to 17 residues. The CDR3 DNA sequence: TGTGCCAGCAGCTCGTACGGGACTAGCGATGTTCGGGATACGCAGTATTTT. Residues: CASSSYGTSDVRDTQYF.

On this clonotype itself: A much more abundant neighbour one base away suggests this may be a read error. CDR3 in DNA: TGTGCCAGCAGTAGGCTAGCGGGCTCCTACAATGGGCAGTTCTTC. Protein: CASSRLAGSYNGQFF. J is TRBJ2-1 and V is TRBV27; 8 bases fit TRBD2. CDR1 is MNHEY, CDR2 SMNVEV, per germline (reference sequence). The CDR3 extends over 15 amino acids.

This clonotype was observed many times. The genes are TRBV10-2 and TRBJ2-3, with D possibly matching TRBD2 (5 bases). The CDR3 spans 18 residues. Trimming left V 4 bases short and J 8 bases short, with 28 bases between. Germline V gene data show CDR1 as WSHSY and CDR2 as SAAADI. In DNA form, the CDR3 reads TGCGCCAGCAGTGCCGGGCCAGCGGTCGGGTGGGAGATAGGTACGCAGTATTTT. Amino acids: CASSAGPAVGWEIGTQYF.

This clonotype appeared a few times. The rearrangement uses TRBV2 and TRBJ2-2, with 8 bases that match TRBD1. The ends lost 8 bases at V and 5 bases at J; junction bases unmatched: 7. This CDR3 comprises 14 residues. Germline V gives CDR1 SNHLY, CDR2 FYNNEI. The CDR3 DNA reads as TGTGCCAGCTACACAGGGGGTGGGACCGGGGAGCTGTTTTTT. It encodes CASYTGGGTGELFF.

In its sample, this clonotype was seen many times. The J gene is TRBJ1-2, the V gene TRBV20-1; D might be TRBD1 (6 bases). This CDR3 is built from 13 residues. V lost 5 bases and J 2 bases, leaving 12 bases between the germline ends. Germline V gives CDR1 DFQATT, CDR2 SNEGSKA (reference sequence). The CDR3 DNA sequence: TGCAGTGCTGGGGCCACAGGGAACTATGGCTACACCTTC. Protein sequence: CSAGATGNYGYTF.

This clonotype occurred many times. V and J are TRBV12-3 or TRBV12-4 and TRBJ2-1, with 7 bases identical to TRBD2. CDR3 length: 13 residues. With 6 bases clipped from V and 9 bases from J, the junction kept 8 bases outside the gene matches. CDR3 sequence reads: CASRPSGGGEQFF. CDR3 sequence (DNA): TGTGCCAGCAGACCTAGCGGCGGGGGTGAGCAGTTCTTC.

The rearrangement links TRBV7-6 to TRBJ2-1; a weak D match, TRBD1 (6 bases). Trimming cost V 3 bases and J 10 bases, with 10 bases left between them. Germline V lookup: CDR1 SGHVS, CDR2 FNYEAQ. The CDR3 extends over 12 amino acids. CDR3 region: CASSFRGSEQFF. CDR3 nucleotide sequence: TGTGCCAGCAGCTTTAGGGGGTCGGAGCAGTTCTTC.

This clonotype was observed many times. This chain links TRBV18 with TRBJ2-1; 8 nucleotides match TRBD2. The CDR3 spans 15 residues. From germline, CDR1 is KGHSH and CDR2 LQKENI. With 5 bases clipped from V and 0 bases from J, the junction kept 3 bases outside the gene matches. DNA of the CDR3: TGTGCCAGCTCAAAACTAGCGGCCTCCTACAATGAGCAGTTCTTC. It yields the protein CASSKLAASYNEQFF.

The chain links TRBV20-1 to TRBJ2-3; weak D call: TRBD2 (6 bases). Trimming took 6 bases from V and 1 from J, leaving 14 bases between them. CDR1 and CDR2 from the germline V gene are DFQATT and SNEGSKA (reference sequence). This CDR3 has 14 amino acids. The CDR3 region is CSAKWGGGTDTQYF. The CDR3 DNA is TGCAGTGCCAAGTGGGGCGGGGGCACAGATACGCAGTATTTT.

Comment on this clonotype: The junction and the germline gene differ at one end; a read error may be behind it. The chain links TRBV10-1 to TRBJ2-1, with TRBD1 identical over 7 bases. CDR1 WNHNN and CDR2 SYGVQD come from the germline V gene (reference sequence). The CDR3 runs to 13 residues. The CDR3 DNA follows: TGCGCCAGCAGTGTAAGGACAGGTGATGAGCAGCTCTTC. This codes for CASSVRTGDEQLF.

This clonotype was seen a handful of times. This rearrangement joins TRBV5-1 to TRBJ2-1; D is undetermined. V gave up 2 bases and J gave up 4 bases, with 13 bases separating them. The CDR3 extends over 15 amino acids. Per the germline V gene, CDR1 is SGHRS and CDR2 is YFSETQ. The CDR3 spells CASSFQAVPYNEQFF. The DNA of the CDR3 is TGCGCCAGCAGCTTTCAGGCGGTACCTTACAATGAGCAGTTCTTC.

The chain joins TRBV12-3 or TRBV12-4 to TRBJ1-4; D gene unclear. CDR3 length: 14 amino acids. V was pared by 4 bases and J by 1 base, with 7 bases between. The CDR3 nucleotides are TGTGCCAGCAGTTCACACGAAACTAATGAAAAACTGTTTTTT. Translating it yields CASSSHETNEKLFF.

Regarding this clonotype: It is unclear where the CDR3 begins or ends on the DNA, so no DNA is shown, and the CDR3 is as TCRdb lists it. The V gene is TRBV6-1, the J gene TRBJ2-5; the table calls TRBD2, which could not be checked here. Termini included, the CDR3 measures 14 amino acids. The germline V gene has CDR1 MNHNS and CDR2 SASEGT. The CDR3 sequence is CASSEVASGSRFNF.

The table lists this clonotype with a few counts. This chain joins TRBV20-1 and TRBJ2-7, with D maybe TRBD1 (5 bases). The CDR3 loop spans 12 amino acids. V was trimmed by 5 bases and J by 3 bases, leaving 11 bases between them. Germline assignment: CDR1 DFQATT and CDR2 SNEGSKA (reference sequence). The DNA of the CDR3 is TGCAGTGCTCCGACAGAATACTACGAGCAGTACTTC. Its protein is CSAPTEYYEQYF.

This clonotype was found many times. The CDR3 sequence is CASSLGLASTDTQYF. The CDR3 DNA reads as TGTGCCAGCAGTCTCGGACTAGCTAGCACAGATACGCAGTATTTT. The chain has TRBV28 and TRBJ2-3, with 8 nucleotides matching TRBD2. V gave up 5 bases and J gave up 0 bases; unmatched junction bases: 4. Germline V gene lookup returns CDR1 MDHEN and CDR2 SYDVKM. This CDR3 region has 15 residues.

There are a few counts of this clonotype. The chain joins TRBV5-8 to TRBJ1-3; D uncertain. Trimming removed 4 bases at V and 0 bases at J, with 11 bases between. This CDR3 is built from 15 residues. From germline, CDR1 is SGHTS and CDR2 YDEGEE. The CDR3 region is CASSLGLNSGNTIYF. As DNA, the CDR3 is TGTGCCAGCAGCCTAGGACTGAACTCTGGAAACACCATATATTTT.

The genes are TRBV19 and TRBJ2-5, with D maybe TRBD1 (6 bases). Trimming removed 5 bases from V and 5 bases from J, with 12 bases in between. The CDR3 sequence is 13 residues long. Germline V gives CDR1 LNHDA, CDR2 SQIVND (reference sequence). The CDR3: CASSRDKSETQYF. The DNA of the CDR3 is TGTGCCAGTAGTCGGGACAAGTCCGAGACCCAGTACTTC.

This clonotype was seen repeatedly, ten times or more. The V gene is TRBV2, the J gene TRBJ2-7, with 10 bases aligning to TRBD1. V was pared by 5 bases and J by 6 bases, with 16 bases of the junction left unmatched. CDR1 is SNHLY and CDR2 is FYNNEI in the germline V gene. The CDR3 is 17 residues long. In nucleotides, the CDR3 is TGTGCCAGCAGTCTAAATACCCCGCGGACAGGGGGATCCGAGCAGTACTTC. Its translation: CASSLNTPRTGGSEQYF.

This clonotype was counted ten times or more. The gene calls are TRBV7-2 and TRBJ2-5; D ambiguous. The CDR3 sequence is 14 residues long. The germline V gene has CDR1 SGHTA and CDR2 FQGNSA. Between the trimmed V and J ends, which lost 5 bases and 3 bases, there was a span of 13 bases. Here the CDR3 DNA reads TGTGCCAGCAGCCCCTTTCGCGCAGAAGAGACCCAGTACTTC. It codes for CASSPFRAEETQYF.

V gene TRBV5-1 combines with J gene TRBJ2-7; 10 bases map to TRBD2. CDR1 SGHRS and CDR2 YFSETQ come from the germline V gene. The CDR3 has 18 amino acids. V lost 4 bases, J lost 0 bases, and 13 bases stayed unmatched. The CDR3 coding sequence is TGCGCCAGCAGCCTCGGGCTACTAGCGGGGAGTCTCTCCTACGAGCAGTACTTC. Translated: CASSLGLLAGSLSYEQYF.

V and J are TRBV5-1 and TRBJ1-6; 7 nucleotides align to TRBD1. Germline CDR1 SGHRS, CDR2 YFSETQ. This CDR3 is built from 15 residues. V gave up 0 bases and J gave up 7 bases; unmatched junction bases: 4. The CDR3 loop is CASSLGQGSNSPLHF. The CDR3 DNA reads as TGCGCCAGCAGCTTGGGACAGGGATCGAATTCACCCCTCCACTTT.

This chain joins TRBV6-1 and TRBJ2-5; D possibly corresponds to TRBD1 (6 bases). Trimming stripped 7 bases from V and 1 base from J, with 10 bases between. CDR1 MNHNS and CDR2 SASEGT come from the germline V gene. This CDR3 comprises 13 residues. CDR3 coding DNA: TGTGCCAGCAATACAGGGTTCCAAGAGACCCAGTACTTC. Protein: CASNTGFQETQYF.

In its sample, this clonotype was seen many times. The chain recombines TRBV11-2 with TRBJ1-1; unclear D gene. Trimming removed 1 base at V and 5 bases at J, with 17 bases between. The V gene's germline CDR1 is SGHAT and CDR2 FQNNGV. The CDR3 is made up of 16 amino acids. The CDR3 nucleotides are TGTGCCAGCAGCTTAGGCCGAGTCCGGCCGGGAACTGAAGCTTTCTTT. Residues: CASSLGRVRPGTEAFF.

This clonotype showed up just once. Given a much more abundant clone one base away, this may be a read error. The CDR3 carries no conserved terminal phenylalanine or tryptophan, so it likely arises from a read error. This sequence joins TRBV30 and TRBJ2-7; 9 bases fit TRBD1. V was pared by 4 bases and J by 2 bases, with 6 bases of the junction left unmatched. The CDR3 runs 14 residues. Germline CDR1 and CDR2: GTSNPN and SVGIG (reference sequence). The chain's CDR3 is CAWIPGTGTYEQYL. The CDR3 DNA reads TGTGCCTGGATACCCGGGACAGGGACCTACGAGCAGTACCTC.

The V call is TRBV19, the J call TRBJ2-3, with 11 bases identical to TRBD2. The V and J ends lost 2 bases and 1 base, in that order; junction bases with no gene match: 5. Germline CDR1 and CDR2: LNHDA and SQIVND (reference sequence). This CDR3 is 17 amino acids long. The CDR3 protein is CASSITSGSLGTDTQYF. As DNA, the CDR3 is TGTGCCAGTAGTATAACTAGCGGGAGTTTGGGCACAGATACGCAGTATTTT.